The 25 T cell receptor beta chains reported below all come from one sample, sequenced in a study of PD-1 blockade in classical Hodgkin lymphoma. Produced via immunoSEQ multiplex PCR; TCRdb's table is partial and in-frame only. Here the sample spans some 34,000 clones, approximately 90% being singletons. Time point noted: newly diagnosed, previously untreated cHL patient sample. Purified CD4+ T cells were obtained from thawed PBMCs through magnetic negative selection. The sample was CD4+ T cells from blood. These receptors came from a human donor with classical Hodgkin lymphoma.

V gene TRBV19 combines with J gene TRBJ2-7; D is undetermined. CDR1 and CDR2 (germline): LNHDA, SQIVND (reference sequence). This CDR3 region has 12 residues. The V gene lost 2 bases and the J gene lost 3 bases, with 5 bases spanning the gap. CDR3: CASSIKGYEQYF. For the CDR3, the DNA is TGTGCCAGTAGTATAAAGGGCTACGAGCAGTACTTC.

The count of this clone is one. The chain combines TRBV6-6 with TRBJ2-7; 7 bases align to TRBD1. The length of the CDR3 is 15 residues. The ends lost 8 bases at V and 4 bases at J; junction bases unmatched: 14. The germline gives CDR1 MNHNY, CDR2 SVGAGI (reference sequence). CDR3 sequence reads: CASGSRDRDSYEQYF. The CDR3 region has the DNA TGTGCCAGCGGGAGCCGGGACAGAGACTCTTACGAGCAGTACTTC.

The rearrangement uses TRBV6-4 and TRBJ1-2; the D gene is possibly TRBD1 (5 bases). The germline CDR1 and CDR2 sequences are MRHNA and SNTAGT. This CDR3 spans 14 amino acids. With 4 bases removed from V and 4 bases from J, the gap between germline ends came to 13 bases. CDR3 residues: CASSVLTATYGYTF. CDR3 DNA: TGTGCCAGCAGTGTCCTGACAGCGACCTATGGCTACACCTTC.

This chain connects TRBV10-1 to TRBJ2-1, with D uncertain. V gave up 0 bases and J gave up 2 bases, with 11 bases separating them. From germline, CDR1 is WNHNN and CDR2 SYGVQD (reference sequence). This CDR3 spans 16 amino acids. The CDR3: CASSESTRPPYNEQFF. In DNA form, the CDR3 reads TGCGCCAGCAGTGAGTCGACGAGACCCCCCTACAATGAGCAGTTCTTC.

V gene TRBV6-5 combines with J gene TRBJ2-7, with a possible D match to TRBD2 (5 bases). This CDR3 is 15 amino acids long. Germline V gene sequence: CDR1 MNHEY, CDR2 SVGAGI. Trimming cost V 0 bases and J 2 bases, with 11 bases left between them. CDR3 sequence (DNA): TGTGCCAGCAGTTACTCAGGGTCGAGGGCCTACGAGCAGTACTTC. Amino acids: CASSYSGSRAYEQYF.

This chain connects TRBV28 to TRBJ1-2, with 8 bases that match TRBD1. The CDR3 is 19 amino acids. Germline trimming cut 11 bases from V and 4 bases from J; bases unmatched to any gene: 27. Per germline, CDR1 MDHEN and CDR2 SYDVKM. CDR3 DNA: TGTGCCTATCTCTCGCACGGGACAGGTGAGAGTCCATCCGGCTATGGCTACACCTTC. This sequence encodes CAYLSHGTGESPSGYGYTF.

The chain links TRBV11-3 to TRBJ2-1; 8 bases line up with TRBD1. Germline V gene sequence: CDR1 SGHNT, CDR2 YENEEA. Germline trimming cut 0 bases from V and 9 bases from J; bases unmatched to any gene: 7. This CDR3 spans 15 amino acids. The CDR3 protein is CASSLEGQGAREQFF. The CDR3 DNA sequence: TGTGCCAGCAGCTTAGAAGGGCAGGGGGCGCGTGAGCAGTTCTTC.

This clone was recorded a few times. This chain uses TRBV29-1 with TRBJ1-1; possibly TRBD1 for D (5 bases). The CDR3 sequence is 11 residues long. Trimming pared 6 bases from V and 1 base from J, leaving 6 bases between. Germline CDR1 and CDR2: SQVTM and ANQGSEA. As DNA, the CDR3 is TGCAGCGTGGGACGGAACACTGAAGCTTTCTTT. Translation: CSVGRNTEAFF.

The V and J genes are TRBV6-1 and TRBJ1-5; D is perhaps TRBD1 (6 bases). V was trimmed by 2 bases and J by 6 bases, leaving 14 bases between them. CDR1 is MNHNS, CDR2 SASEGT, per germline. The CDR3 sequence is 15 residues long. CDR3 protein: CASSEKEQGSQPQHF. The CDR3 nucleotides are TGTGCCAGCAGTGAAAAAGAACAGGGTAGTCAGCCCCAGCATTTT.

The V and J genes are TRBV7-7 and TRBJ1-1; D is unresolved. V lost 4 bases and J 4 bases, leaving 13 bases between the germline ends. Per the germline V gene, CDR1 is SSHAT and CDR2 is FNYEAQ (reference sequence). The CDR3 loop spans 14 amino acids. The CDR3 spells CASSSGGGGTEAFF. In DNA form, the CDR3 reads TGTGCCAGCAGCTCTGGTGGAGGTGGCACTGAAGCTTTCTTT.

This chain connects TRBV6-5 to TRBJ2-5; no firm D call. The germline gives CDR1 MNHEY, CDR2 SVGAGI. V lost 6 bases, J lost 0 bases, and 5 bases lay in between. This CDR3 region has 12 residues. CDR3 sequence: CASSQNQETQYF. The CDR3 region has the DNA TGTGCCAGCAGCCAAAACCAAGAGACCCAGTACTTC.

There are a few counts of this clone. The V gene is TRBV19, the J gene TRBJ1-1; 10 nucleotides match TRBD1. Germline CDR1 LNHDA, CDR2 SQIVND (reference sequence). The J segment lost 6 bases and the V segment lost 5 bases, leaving 9 bases of the junction unmatched. This CDR3 spans 15 amino acids. The CDR3 DNA is TGTGCCAGTAGTCCAATCGACAGGGGGCGGCCTGAAGCTTTCTTT. As protein: CASSPIDRGRPEAFF.

The chain is built from TRBV5-1 and TRBJ2-5; unclear D gene. The CDR3 has 13 residues. Germline values: CDR1 SGHRS, CDR2 YFSETQ. Trimming removed 0 bases at V and 3 bases at J, with 6 bases between. CDR3 sequence (DNA): TGCGCCAGCAGCTTGGACAGAAAAGAGACCCAGTACTTC. It is translated as CASSLDRKETQYF.

The CDR3, as DNA: TGTGCCAGCAGCGTAGCTCAAGGGACTGGGGCCAACGTCCTGACTTTC. Amino acids: CASSVAQGTGANVLTF. The rearrangement links TRBV9 to TRBJ2-6; D unclear. From germline, CDR1 is SGDLS and CDR2 YYNGEE. The CDR3 runs 16 residues. Trimming took off 0 bases at V and 2 bases at J, with 9 bases between the two ends.

The chain carries TRBV6-5 and TRBJ2-7; TRBD2 is a possible D gene (5 bases). Germline CDR1 is MNHEY and CDR2 is SVGAGI. This CDR3 has 15 residues. The germline V and J ends were trimmed by 6 bases and 0 bases, with 15 bases remaining between them. The CDR3 loop is CASSRDTPISYEQYF. CDR3 in DNA: TGTGCCAGCAGCCGGGATACCCCCATCTCCTACGAGCAGTACTTC.

This clone was observed once. V gene TRBV2 combines with J gene TRBJ2-5; 7 bases match TRBD1. This CDR3 region has 13 residues. The ends lost 8 bases at V and 2 bases at J; junction bases unmatched: 5. The germline V gene has CDR1 SNHLY and CDR2 FYNNEI. CDR3 in DNA: TGTGCCAGCCGGGGACAGCAACAAGAGACCCAGTACTTC. Protein sequence: CASRGQQQETQYF.

The chain employs TRBV10-3 and TRBJ2-2; 7 bases are shared with TRBD1. CDR1 and CDR2 (germline): ENHRY, SYGVKD. The CDR3 spans 15 residues. V lost 5 bases to trimming and J lost 4 bases; unmatched junction nucleotides: 7. CDR3 in DNA: TGTGCCATCAGTCGAGGGACAGACGCCACCGGGGAGCTGTTTTTT. Its protein product is CAISRGTDATGELFF.

The chain recombines TRBV19 with TRBJ2-7; 7 nucleotides agree with TRBD1. V lost 10 bases to trimming and J lost 2 bases; unmatched junction nucleotides: 11. The CDR3 has 14 residues. Germline-derived CDR1 and CDR2 are LNHDA and SQIVND (reference sequence). CDR3 region: CAILDRESTYEQYF. As DNA, the CDR3 is TGTGCCATCCTTGACAGGGAGTCGACCTACGAGCAGTACTTC.

The chain carries TRBV7-2 and TRBJ2-5; a possible D gene is TRBD1 (8 bases). Deletions cut 5 bases from V and 5 bases from J, with 15 bases between. Germline-derived CDR1 and CDR2 are SGHTA and FQGNSA. This CDR3 region has 14 residues. The CDR3 here is CASSTRGRGETQYF. The CDR3 DNA follows: TGTGCCAGCAGCACCAGGGGGCGGGGGGAGACCCAGTACTTC. Based on the CDR3 plus reference TRBV7-2 and TRBJ2-5, the full variable domain is GAGVSQSPSNKVTEKGKDVELRCDPISGHTALYWYRQSLGQGLEFLIYFQGNSAPDKSGLPSDRFSAERTGGSVSTLTIQRTQQEDSAVYLCASSTRGRGETQYFGPGTRLLVL.

This chain uses TRBV7-8 with TRBJ1-1; D unclear. Trimming stripped 2 bases from V and 1 base from J, with 8 bases between. There are 14 residues in the CDR3. CDR1 and CDR2 (germline): SGHVS, FQNEAQ. The DNA for the CDR3 is TGTGCCAGCAGCTTAAGGGAGGGGAACACTGAAGCTTTCTTT. Translated: CASSLREGNTEAFF. Complete variable domain (other parts from reference TRBV7-8 and TRBJ1-1): GAGVSQSPRYKVAKRGQDVALRCDPISGHVSLFWYQQALGQGPEFLTYFQNEAQLDKSGLPSDRFFAERPEGSVSTLKIQRTQQEDSAVYLCASSLREGNTEAFFGQGTRLTVV.

This chain's CDR3 is CASSPTPGGLGYGYTF. CDR3 coding DNA: TGTGCCAGCAGCCCCACTCCCGGGGGTCTCGGCTATGGCTACACCTTC. The chain links TRBV11-2 to TRBJ1-2; D perhaps matches TRBD1 (5 bases). V was clipped by 5 bases and J by 4 bases, with 20 bases between them. CDR3 length: 16 residues. The germline V gene has CDR1 SGHAT and CDR2 FQNNGV.

The chain uses TRBV9 and TRBJ1-3, with D possibly TRBD1 on 5 matching bases. Per the germline V gene, CDR1 is SGDLS and CDR2 is YYNGEE. V lost 4 bases to trimming and J lost 5 bases, with 16 bases between them. The CDR3 totals 15 residues. The CDR3 DNA reads TGTGCCAGCAGCCTCCGGGGCGTATCGAGAAACACCATATATTTT. Translation: CASSLRGVSRNTIYF.

The chain links TRBV29-1 to TRBJ1-2; D gene unclear. Germline values: CDR1 SQVTM, CDR2 ANQGSEA. Trimming removed 1 base at V and 3 bases at J, with 9 bases between. This CDR3 spans 13 amino acids. CDR3 protein: CSVEVGTDYGYTF. As DNA, the CDR3 is TGCAGCGTTGAAGTTGGAACCGACTATGGCTACACCTTC.

The chain employs TRBV12-5 and TRBJ1-1, with 8 bases identical to TRBD1. V dropped 5 bases and J dropped 3; count of bases not matched to a gene: 8. Germline loops: CDR1 LGHNT, CDR2 FRNRAP. The CDR3 length is 15 residues. The CDR3 sequence: CASGANRGRDTEAFF. The CDR3, as DNA: TGTGCTAGTGGTGCCAACAGGGGGAGGGACACTGAAGCTTTCTTT.

V gene TRBV12-5 combines with J gene TRBJ2-1; D unclear. Germline CDR1 reads LGHNT; CDR2 reads FRNRAP. Between the trimmed V and J ends, which lost 1 base and 9 bases, there was a span of 10 bases. The CDR3 has 13 amino acids. The CDR3 nucleotides read TGTGCTAGTGGTTTGGCCCTTAGTCTTGAGCAGTTCTTC. As protein: CASGLALSLEQFF.